This T cell receptor (beta chain) stems from a study of OX40 agonist ivuxolimab in advanced cancers. CDR1 and CDR2 (germline): SGDLS, YYNGEE. V lost 3 bases, J lost 4 bases, and 13 bases stayed unmatched. There are 17 residues in the CDR3. Concerning this clone itself: Its specificity is unknown.

Data came from immunoSEQ multiplex PCR; TCRdb stores just in-frame clones and leaves some out. The repertoire holds 52,000 or so clones, approximately 88% seen once, with 11% in the top ten. Study-wide points: Among the least clonally expanded were partial responders at 0.1-3.0 mg/kg.

V usage is TRBV9 and J usage is TRBJ2-3, with 8 bases aligning to TRBD1. Source: CD4+ or CD8+ T cells sorted from blood, taken in a trial of the OX40 agonist ivuxolimab. The origin of this receptor is an adult with an advanced solid tumor such as melanoma, head and neck, liver or kidney cancer. CDR3 region: CASSAPPTGAISDTQYF. DNA for the CDR3: TGTGCCAGCAGCGCCCCCCCGACAGGGGCAATTTCAGATACGCAGTATTTT.